The rows below give T cell receptor beta chains drawn from one sample of a study of CD8 T cells in Susac syndrome. MiXCR, applied by TCRdb to the immunoSEQ multiplex PCR reads, yields one record per CDR3 protein. The table includes over 150,000 distinct CDR3 sequences, under 95% detected once. Specimen: CD4+ T cells from PBMCs. These receptors all come from a human donor with multiple sclerosis. CDR3s include the opening cysteine and the closing phenylalanine or tryptophan. The D gene is left open where the match is weak. Only some rows state a clone size, as once, few, many or a class for expanded clones.

j_call cdr3_length clone_size d_call v_call cdr3_nt cdr3_aa
TRBJ2-5 14 . . TRBV28 TGTGCCAGCTCTACGCCGCAGGGTGGGGAGACCCAGTACTTC CASSTPQGGETQYF
TRBJ1-3 13 . . TRBV9 TGTGCCAGCAGCCCCCGGCGAGGAAACACCATATATTTT CASSPRRGNTIYF
TRBJ2-7 14 . . TRBV28 TGTGCCAGCAGCCGAGACAGCTCGGCCGACGAGCAGTACTTC CASSRDSSADEQYF
TRBJ1-6 13 . . TRBV16 TGTGCCAGCAGCCCACAGGGAAGTTCACCCCTCCACTTT CASSPQGSSPLHF
TRBJ1-1 13 . . TRBV11-1 TGTGCCAGCAGCTCGTGGGTTGGGCTGGAAGCTTTCTTT CASSSWVGLEAFF
TRBJ2-4 19 . . TRBV2 TGTGCCAGCAGTGAAAGGAGGGGCCGACATCTCCCCCGTGTGTGGACTCAGTACTTC CASSERRGRHLPRVWTQYF
TRBJ1-6 15 once TRBD1 TRBV5-4 TGTGCCAGCAGTTGGGGACAGGGGAAAAATTCACCCCTCCACTTT CASSWGQGKNSPLHF
TRBJ2-7 13 . TRBD2 TRBV4-3 TGCGCCAGCAGCCAAGATGCGGGGGAAGAGCAGTACTTC CASSQDAGEEQYF
TRBJ2-3 11 . . TRBV12-3/TRBV12-4 TGTGCCAGCGGTTCGGGAGATACGCAGTATTTT CASGSGDTQYF
TRBJ2-7 15 . . TRBV5-1 TGCGCCAGCAGCCCGGGTGGGGCAGGGACCTACGAGCAGTACTTC CASSPGGAGTYEQYF